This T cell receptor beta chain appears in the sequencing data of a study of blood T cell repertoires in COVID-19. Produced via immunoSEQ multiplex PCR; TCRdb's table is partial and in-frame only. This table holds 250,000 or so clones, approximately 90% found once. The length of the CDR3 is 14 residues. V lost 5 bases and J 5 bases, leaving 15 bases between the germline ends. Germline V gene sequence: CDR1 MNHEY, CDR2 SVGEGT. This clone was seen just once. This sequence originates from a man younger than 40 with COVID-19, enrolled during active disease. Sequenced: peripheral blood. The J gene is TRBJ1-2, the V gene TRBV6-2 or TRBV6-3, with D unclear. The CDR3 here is CASSTRTGVYGYTF. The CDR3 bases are TGTGCCAGCAGTACCCGGACGGGAGTATATGGCTACACCTTC.